These 29 T cell receptor beta chains came from one sample sequenced in a study of Ad26.COV2.S vaccination and SARS-CoV-2 variants. Profiling relied on immunoSEQ multiplex PCR, and the TCRdb table lists in-frame clones only, not all of them. This table has 300,000 to 450,000 clones, approximately 85% appearing once. Treatment given: around 19 received Ad26.COV2.S at low or high dose, single or two shots; about 5 received placebo; per-sample allocation not given. Sampling happened 63 days after the first vaccine or placebo injection. The source material was peripheral blood, sampled in a trial of Ad26.COV2.S vaccine versus placebo. All receptors derive from a person between 18 and 60 years old who received the Ad26.COV2.S COVID-19 vaccine or a placebo.

The chain combines TRBV4-1 with TRBJ1-5; D unclear. The CDR3 covers 14 residues. V lost 4 bases to trimming and J lost 2 bases, with 9 bases between them. Germline CDR1 and CDR2: MGHRA and YSYEKL. As DNA, the CDR3 is TGCGCCAGCAGCCCGATGGTGGGCAATCAGCCCCAGCATTTT. Protein sequence: CASSPMVGNQPQHF.

The chain uses TRBV5-1 and TRBJ2-1; TRBD2 might be the D (5 bases). The CDR3 length is 18 residues. Germline V gene lookup returns CDR1 SGHRS and CDR2 YFSETQ. The V end was cut by 0 bases, the J end by 0 bases, with 16 bases between. The CDR3 is CASSLVVAFGSSYNEQFF. The CDR3 region has the DNA TGCGCCAGCAGCTTGGTGGTGGCTTTTGGGAGCTCCTACAATGAGCAGTTCTTC.

V and J are TRBV18 and TRBJ2-6, with D maybe TRBD1 (5 bases). Trimming took 4 bases from V and 0 from J, leaving 13 bases between them. Germline V gene lookup returns CDR1 KGHSH and CDR2 LQKENI. The CDR3 extends over 17 amino acids. CDR3 nucleotide sequence: TGTGCCAGCTCACTCCTTCAGGGTAGCTCTGGGGCCAACGTCCTGACTTTC. Translation gives CASSLLQGSSGANVLTF.

The chain links TRBV2 to TRBJ2-1, with D possibly matching TRBD1 (6 bases). The CDR3 consists of 13 residues. Trimming cost V 6 bases and J 4 bases, with 10 bases left between them. Germline V CDR1 and CDR2: SNHLY, FYNNEI. This CDR3 reads CASRMDSYNEQFF. The CDR3, as DNA: TGTGCCAGCAGAATGGACAGTTACAATGAGCAGTTCTTC.

The rearrangement uses TRBV10-1 and TRBJ2-5; D remains unclear. The CDR3 runs to 14 residues. Trimming took off 0 bases at V and 2 bases at J, with 7 bases between the two ends. In germline, CDR1 is WNHNN, CDR2 SYGVQD (reference sequence). The CDR3 here is CASSESAAQETQYF. CDR3 nucleotide sequence: TGCGCCAGCAGTGAGTCCGCGGCACAAGAGACCCAGTACTTC.

The chain uses TRBV5-6 and TRBJ2-5, with a weak D call TRBD1 (5 bases). The V gene's germline CDR1 is SGHDT and CDR2 YYEEEE. The CDR3 is 13 amino acids. Trimming took 0 bases from V and 2 from J, leaving 5 bases between them. CDR3 nucleotides: TGTGCCAGCAGCTTGGGACAGCAAGAGACCCAGTACTTC. Translation: CASSLGQQETQYF.

This clone appeared once. This sequence joins TRBV28 and TRBJ1-5, with D possibly matching TRBD1 (6 bases). This CDR3 has 15 residues. Between the trimmed V and J ends, which lost 6 bases and 5 bases, there was a span of 17 bases. Germline V gives CDR1 MDHEN, CDR2 SYDVKM. Written as DNA, the CDR3 is TGTGCCAGCAGGGGATTGGGGGCACGGGATCAGCCCCAGCATTTT. Its protein product is CASRGLGARDQPQHF.

This clone has only one observation. The V and J genes are TRBV7-8 and TRBJ1-1; TRBD1 is a possible D gene (6 bases). CDR1 and CDR2 from the germline V gene are SGHVS and FQNEAQ. The CDR3 has 15 residues. V lost 1 base to trimming and J lost 7 bases, with 16 bases between them. This CDR3 reads CASSLDAGVVGEAFF. For the CDR3, the DNA is TGTGCCAGCAGCTTAGATGCAGGGGTGGTTGGTGAAGCTTTCTTT.

The chain employs TRBV25-1 and TRBJ2-2; D is unresolved. The CDR3 spans 13 residues. CDR1 is MGHDK and CDR2 is SYGVNS in the germline V gene. V was shortened by 3 bases and J by 1 base, with 3 bases between the two germline ends. As DNA, the CDR3 is TGTGCCAGCAGTGACCAGAACACCGGGGAGCTGTTTTTT. As protein: CASSDQNTGELFF. Variable domain in full (rest from reference TRBV25-1 and TRBJ2-2): EADIYQTPRYLVIGTGKKITLECSQTMGHDKMYWYQQDPGMELHLIHYSYGVNSTEKGDLSSESTVSRIRTEHFPLTLESARPSHTSQYLCASSDQNTGELFFGEGSRLTVL.

The J gene is TRBJ1-1, the V gene TRBV7-2; no clear D. V was clipped by 3 bases and J by 1 base, with 9 bases between them. This CDR3 has 14 amino acids. The V gene's germline CDR1 is SGHTA and CDR2 FQGNSA. The CDR3 loop reads CASSFQASNTEAFF. CDR3 nucleotides: TGTGCCAGCAGCTTCCAGGCATCGAACACTGAAGCTTTCTTT.

The rearrangement uses TRBV5-8 and TRBJ1-5; the D gene is possibly TRBD1 (6 bases). The ends were cut back, 3 bases at V and 4 bases at J, with 11 bases in the middle. The CDR3 runs to 14 residues. The germline gives CDR1 SGHTS, CDR2 YDEGEE. The CDR3 sequence: CASSYGQINQPQHF. CDR3 DNA sequence: TGTGCCAGCAGCTACGGACAGATTAATCAGCCCCAGCATTTT.

J is TRBJ1-6 and V is TRBV19, with D perhaps TRBD1 (6 bases). Trimming left V 6 bases short and J 10 bases short, with 10 bases between. The germline gives CDR1 LNHDA, CDR2 SQIVND (reference sequence). This CDR3 has 12 residues. The chain's CDR3 is CASRGGGSPLHF. The CDR3 region has the DNA TGTGCCAGTAGGGGCGGGGGCTCACCCCTCCACTTT.

V and J are TRBV15 and TRBJ2-5; D possibly corresponds to TRBD2 (6 bases). Germline V gives CDR1 LNHNV, CDR2 YYDKDF (reference sequence). This CDR3 spans 13 amino acids. Trimming took off 4 bases at V and 3 bases at J, with 9 bases between the two ends. The DNA for the CDR3 is TGTGCCACCAGCAACCGGAGGGAAGAGACCCAGTACTTC. Protein sequence: CATSNRREETQYF.

This clone was observed a handful of times. The chain links TRBV6-2 or TRBV6-3 to TRBJ2-7, with D unclear. Trimming cost V 2 bases and J 2 bases, with 10 bases left between them. This CDR3 has 14 amino acids. Germline CDR1 MNHEY, CDR2 SVGEGT. CDR3 loop: CASSYGAGPYEQYF. The CDR3 DNA is TGTGCCAGCAGTTACGGAGCCGGACCCTACGAGCAGTACTTC.

This rearrangement joins TRBV2 to TRBJ1-1; 11 bases agree with TRBD1. This CDR3 contains 15 residues. Unmatched junction bases numbered 8, after V lost 6 bases and J lost 5 bases. Germline V gene data show CDR1 as SNHLY and CDR2 as FYNNEI. The CDR3 reads CASRTGTGGLTEAFF. The DNA of the CDR3 is TGTGCCAGCAGAACCGGGACAGGGGGTCTGACTGAAGCTTTCTTT.

The V call is TRBV27, the J call TRBJ1-5, with D unresolved. V lost 0 bases, J lost 4 bases, and 4 bases lay in between. Germline V CDR1 and CDR2: MNHEY, SMNVEV (reference sequence). CDR3 length equals 13 residues. CDR3: CASSLSQNQPQHF. CDR3 DNA: TGTGCCAGCAGTTTATCTCAGAATCAGCCCCAGCATTTT.

The chain recombines TRBV9 with TRBJ1-1; 10 bases map to TRBD1. The V gene's germline CDR1 is SGDLS and CDR2 YYNGEE. The junction had 6 bases not matched to a gene; V was cut back by 4 bases and J by 3 bases. CDR3 length equals 15 residues. Written as DNA, the CDR3 is TGTGCCAGCAGCACCAGGACAGGGGGGTACACTGAAGCTTTCTTT. The encoded protein is CASSTRTGGYTEAFF.

This CDR3 is CASSNIFGDLYGYTF. As DNA, the CDR3 is TGTGCCAGCAGCAACATTTTTGGGGACCTCTATGGCTACACCTTC. The chain carries TRBV21-1 and TRBJ1-2. TRBV21-1 is recorded as a pseudogene. The CDR3 is 15 amino acids.

In the case of this clone: Different DNA sequences within this sample yield the same CDR3. This chain uses TRBV27 with TRBJ1-5; 9 bases are shared with TRBD1. Germline V gene sequence: CDR1 MNHEY, CDR2 SMNVEV (reference sequence). This CDR3 region has 14 residues. V was clipped by 6 bases and J by 7 bases; unmatched bases: 7. The CDR3 DNA sequence: TGTGCCAGCAGGGACAGGGGCCTCTACCAGCCCCAGCATTTT. The encoded protein is CASRDRGLYQPQHF.

The chain combines TRBV7-2 with TRBJ2-7; 8 positions match TRBD1. The CDR3 runs 15 residues. V trimming: 2 bases; J trimming: 1 base; junction bases outside the gene matches: 4. Looked up from germline, CDR1 is SGHTA and CDR2 is FQGNSA. Written as DNA, the CDR3 is TGTGCCAGCAGCTTATCGGGACAGGTATCCTACGAGCAGTACTTC. Protein: CASSLSGQVSYEQYF. Looking up the rest from reference TRBV7-2 and TRBJ2-7 gives the full variable domain: GAGVSQSPSNKVTEKGKDVELRCDPISGHTALYWYRQSLGQGLEFLIYFQGNSAPDKSGLPSDRFSAERTGGSVSTLTIQRTQQEDSAVYLCASSLSGQVSYEQYFGPGTRLTVT.

The chain uses TRBV19 and TRBJ2-3; 9 nucleotides agree with TRBD2. This CDR3 is built from 16 residues. V lost 6 bases, J lost 3 bases, and 10 bases stayed unmatched. CDR1 LNHDA and CDR2 SQIVND come from the germline V gene (reference sequence). In DNA, the CDR3 is TGTGCCAGTAGGCCGCTTAGCGGGAGTCCTACAGATACGCAGTATTTT. It codes for CASRPLSGSPTDTQYF.

The chain employs TRBV28 and TRBJ1-2; D remains ambiguous. CDR3 length equals 13 residues. In germline, CDR1 is MDHEN, CDR2 SYDVKM. V was trimmed by 3 bases and J by 3 bases, leaving 8 bases between them. CDR3 residues: CASSFGRHYGYTF. CDR3 DNA: TGTGCCAGCAGTTTTGGCAGGCACTATGGCTACACCTTC.

This clone has ten or more counts. A junction end diverges from the germline sequence, so it may reflect a read error. The rearrangement joins TRBV4-1 to TRBJ2-7; 7 nucleotides match TRBD1. This CDR3 is built from 16 residues. CDR1 MGHRA and CDR2 YSYEKL come from the germline V gene. Here the CDR3 reads CASSQDPGTASYEQYF. Here the CDR3 DNA reads TGCGCCAGCAGTCAAGACCCCGGGACAGCGTCCTACGAGCAGTACTTC.

This chain uses TRBV7-9 with TRBJ2-5, with a possible D match to TRBD2 (6 bases). Germline V gene data show CDR1 as SEHNR and CDR2 as FQNEAQ (reference sequence). V was cut by 5 bases and J by 5 bases, with 21 bases left in between. The CDR3 contains 16 residues. The CDR3 coding sequence is TGTGCCAGCAGCCCAGCGGCGGCGGGGAAAGTGGAGACCCAGTACTTC. Its translation: CASSPAAAGKVETQYF.

This clone came up many times. The chain employs TRBV7-9 and TRBJ2-3, with 15 bases matching TRBD2. From germline, CDR1 is SEHNR and CDR2 FQNEAQ (reference sequence). CDR3 length: 19 amino acids. V dropped 5 bases and J dropped 2; count of bases not matched to a gene: 11. As DNA, the CDR3 is TGTGCCAGCAGCCTAGGGGAGGGACTAGCGGGGGGCATCACAGATACGCAGTATTTT. It translates to CASSLGEGLAGGITDTQYF.

CDR3 sequence reads: CASGLKADPYGYTF. The DNA for the CDR3 is TGTGCCAGCGGACTCAAGGCCGACCCCTATGGCTACACCTTC. The chain carries TRBV5-4 and TRBJ1-2; D uncertain. Trimming cost V 7 bases and J 4 bases, with 17 bases left between them. Germline CDR1 is SGHNT and CDR2 is YYREEE (reference sequence). This CDR3 contains 14 residues.

The chain uses TRBV6-5 and TRBJ2-1; D not resolved. In germline, CDR1 is MNHEY, CDR2 SVGAGI. V was cut by 7 bases and J by 7 bases, with 17 bases left in between. CDR3 size: 14 residues. The CDR3 loop reads CASTRPDQGNEQFF. In DNA form, the CDR3 reads TGTGCCAGCACCAGACCGGACCAAGGGAATGAGCAGTTCTTC.

The CDR3 reads CASSQGQGAANTIYF. CDR3 nucleotides: TGTGCCAGCAGTCAGGGACAGGGGGCGGCAAACACCATATATTTT. The rearrangement joins TRBV6-5 to TRBJ1-3; 12 nucleotides match TRBD1. Germline CDR1 and CDR2: MNHEY and SVGAGI. The CDR3 spans 15 residues. V trimming: 5 bases; J trimming: 6 bases; junction bases outside the gene matches: 5.

The table lists this clone with a few counts. CDR3 bases: TGTGCCAGCAGCTTAGATTTGACAGGGGGCAGTCAGCCCCAGCATTTT. This translates into CASSLDLTGGSQPQHF. V and J are TRBV7-2 and TRBJ1-5; 10 bases fit TRBD1. CDR1 is SGHTA, CDR2 FQGNSA, per germline. The trim removed 1 base at V and 6 bases at J, leaving 6 bases unmatched. The CDR3 is made up of 16 amino acids.